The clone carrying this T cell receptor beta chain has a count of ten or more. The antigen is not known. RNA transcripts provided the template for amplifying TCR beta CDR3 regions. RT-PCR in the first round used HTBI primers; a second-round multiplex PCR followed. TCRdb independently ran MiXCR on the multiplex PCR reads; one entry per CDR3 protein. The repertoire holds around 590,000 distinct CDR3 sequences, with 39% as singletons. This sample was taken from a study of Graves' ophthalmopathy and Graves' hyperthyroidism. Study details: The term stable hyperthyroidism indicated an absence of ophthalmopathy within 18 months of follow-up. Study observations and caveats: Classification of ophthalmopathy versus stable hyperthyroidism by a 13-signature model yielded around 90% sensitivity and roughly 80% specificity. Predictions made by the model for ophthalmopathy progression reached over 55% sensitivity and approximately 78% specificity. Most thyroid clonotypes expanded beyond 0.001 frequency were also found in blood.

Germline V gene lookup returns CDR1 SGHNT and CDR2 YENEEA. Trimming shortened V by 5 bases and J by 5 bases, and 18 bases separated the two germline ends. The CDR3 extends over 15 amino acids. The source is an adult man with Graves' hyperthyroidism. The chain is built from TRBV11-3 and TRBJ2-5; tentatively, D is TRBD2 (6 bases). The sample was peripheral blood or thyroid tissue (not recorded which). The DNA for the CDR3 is TGTGCCAGCAGCCCGGGGATCGGGGAGGAGGAGACCCAGTACTTC. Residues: CASSPGIGEEETQYF.